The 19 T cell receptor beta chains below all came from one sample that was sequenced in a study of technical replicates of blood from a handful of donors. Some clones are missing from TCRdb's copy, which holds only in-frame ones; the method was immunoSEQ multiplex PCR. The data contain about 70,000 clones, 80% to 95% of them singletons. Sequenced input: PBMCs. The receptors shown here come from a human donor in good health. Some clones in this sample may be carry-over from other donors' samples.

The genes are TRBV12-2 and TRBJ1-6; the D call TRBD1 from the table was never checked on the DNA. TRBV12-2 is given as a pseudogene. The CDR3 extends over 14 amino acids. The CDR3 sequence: CASRSGTAHSPLHF. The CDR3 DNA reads TGTGCAAGTCGCTCGGGGACAGCTCATTCACCCCTCCACTTT.

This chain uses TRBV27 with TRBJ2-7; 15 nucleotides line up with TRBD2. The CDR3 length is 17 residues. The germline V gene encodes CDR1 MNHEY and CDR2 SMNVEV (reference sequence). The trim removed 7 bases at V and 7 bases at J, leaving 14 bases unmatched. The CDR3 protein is CASTTRTSGRASGEQYF. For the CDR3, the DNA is TGTGCCAGCACCACCCGGACTAGCGGGAGGGCCTCTGGGGAGCAGTACTTC.

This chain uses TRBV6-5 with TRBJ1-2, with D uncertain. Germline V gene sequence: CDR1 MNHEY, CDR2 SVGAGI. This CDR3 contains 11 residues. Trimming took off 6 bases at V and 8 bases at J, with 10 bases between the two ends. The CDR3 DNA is TGTGCCAGCAGAGACTCGTCCGGCTACACCTTC. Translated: CASRDSSGYTF.

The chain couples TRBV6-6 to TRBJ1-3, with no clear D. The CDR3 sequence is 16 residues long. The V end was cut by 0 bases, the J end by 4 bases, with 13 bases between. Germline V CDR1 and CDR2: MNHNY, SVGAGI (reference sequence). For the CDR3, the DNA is TGTGCCAGCAGTTACTCGACTCCGGGAGCCGGAAACACCATATATTTT. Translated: CASSYSTPGAGNTIYF.

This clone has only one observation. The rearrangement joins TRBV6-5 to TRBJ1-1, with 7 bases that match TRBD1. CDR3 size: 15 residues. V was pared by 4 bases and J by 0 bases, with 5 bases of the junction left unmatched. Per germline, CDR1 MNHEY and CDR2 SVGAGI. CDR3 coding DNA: TGTGCCAGCAGTTCCTCGACAGGGTTGAACACTGAAGCTTTCTTT. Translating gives CASSSSTGLNTEAFF.

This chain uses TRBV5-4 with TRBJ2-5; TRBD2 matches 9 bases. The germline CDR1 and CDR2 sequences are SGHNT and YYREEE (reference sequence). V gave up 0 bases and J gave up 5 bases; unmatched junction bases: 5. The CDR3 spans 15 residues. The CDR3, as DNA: TGTGCCAGCAGCTTGGGATCTAGCGGGACGGAGACCCAGTACTTC. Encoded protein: CASSLGSSGTETQYF.

CDR3 protein: CASSEGAIGNSPLHF. The CDR3 DNA is TGTGCCAGCTCAGAGGGGGCGATTGGGAATTCACCCCTCCACTTT. The J gene is TRBJ1-6, the V gene TRBV18; 7 bases fit TRBD1. V was clipped by 5 bases and J by 7 bases; unmatched bases: 8. Germline CDR1 KGHSH, CDR2 LQKENI. CDR3 length: 15 amino acids.

The CDR3: CASSPPGQRGHIQYF. The CDR3 DNA follows: TGTGCCAGCAGTCCGCCGGGACAGAGGGGGCACATTCAGTACTTC. V and J are TRBV6-5 and TRBJ2-4, with 7 bases identical to TRBD1. CDR1 and CDR2 from the germline V gene are MNHEY and SVGAGI. The V segment lost 5 bases and the J segment 8 bases; nucleotides outside the gene matches: 12. The CDR3 length is 15 residues.

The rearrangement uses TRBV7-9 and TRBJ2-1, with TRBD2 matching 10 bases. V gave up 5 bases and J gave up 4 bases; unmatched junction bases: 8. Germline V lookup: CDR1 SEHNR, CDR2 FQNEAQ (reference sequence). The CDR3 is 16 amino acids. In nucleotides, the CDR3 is TGTGCCAGCAGCCCAACCACGGGACTAGCGTACAATGAGCAGTTCTTC. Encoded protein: CASSPTTGLAYNEQFF. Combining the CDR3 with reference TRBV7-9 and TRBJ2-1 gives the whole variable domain DTGVSQNPRHKITKRGQNVTFRCDPISEHNRLYWYRQTLGQGPEFLTYFQNEAQLEKSRLLSDRFSAERPKGSFSTLEIQRTEQGDSAMYLCASSPTTGLAYNEQFFGPGTRLTVL.

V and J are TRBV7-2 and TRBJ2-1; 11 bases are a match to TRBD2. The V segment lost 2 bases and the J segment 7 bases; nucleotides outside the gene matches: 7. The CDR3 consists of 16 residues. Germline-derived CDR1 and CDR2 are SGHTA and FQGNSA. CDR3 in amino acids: CASSLSLAGGSNEQFF. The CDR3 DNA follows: TGTGCCAGCAGCTTAAGTCTAGCGGGAGGCTCGAATGAGCAGTTCTTC.

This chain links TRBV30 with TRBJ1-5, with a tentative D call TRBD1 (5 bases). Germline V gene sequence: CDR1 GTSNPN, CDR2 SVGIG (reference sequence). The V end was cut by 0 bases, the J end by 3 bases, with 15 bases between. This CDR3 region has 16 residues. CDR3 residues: CAWSVTGAGNNQPQHF. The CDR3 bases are TGTGCCTGGAGTGTAACTGGGGCAGGAAACAATCAGCCCCAGCATTTT.

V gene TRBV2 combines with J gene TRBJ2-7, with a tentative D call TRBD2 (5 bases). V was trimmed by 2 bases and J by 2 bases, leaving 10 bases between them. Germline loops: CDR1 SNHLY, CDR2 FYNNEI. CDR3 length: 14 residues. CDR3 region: CASSELALPYEQYF. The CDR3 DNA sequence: TGTGCCAGCAGTGAACTAGCCCTTCCCTACGAGCAGTACTTC.

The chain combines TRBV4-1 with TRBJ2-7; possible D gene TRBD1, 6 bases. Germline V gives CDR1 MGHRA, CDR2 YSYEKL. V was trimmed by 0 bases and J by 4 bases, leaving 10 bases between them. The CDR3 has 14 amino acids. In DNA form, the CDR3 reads TGCGCCAGCAGCCAAGATCAGGGGTTTTACGAGCAGTACTTC. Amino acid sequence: CASSQDQGFYEQYF.

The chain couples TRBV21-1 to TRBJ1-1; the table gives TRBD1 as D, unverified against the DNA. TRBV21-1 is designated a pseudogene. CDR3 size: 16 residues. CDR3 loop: CASSSWTGTGNTEAFF. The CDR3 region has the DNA TGTGCCAGCAGCTCATGGACGGGGACAGGGAACACTGAAGCTTTCTTT.

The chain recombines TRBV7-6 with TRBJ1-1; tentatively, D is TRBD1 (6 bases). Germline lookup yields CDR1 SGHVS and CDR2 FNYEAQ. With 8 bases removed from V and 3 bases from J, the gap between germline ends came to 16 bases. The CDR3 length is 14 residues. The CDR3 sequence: CASSPRGGDTEAFF. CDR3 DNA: TGTGCCAGCTCTCCCAGGGGAGGGGACACTGAAGCTTTCTTT.

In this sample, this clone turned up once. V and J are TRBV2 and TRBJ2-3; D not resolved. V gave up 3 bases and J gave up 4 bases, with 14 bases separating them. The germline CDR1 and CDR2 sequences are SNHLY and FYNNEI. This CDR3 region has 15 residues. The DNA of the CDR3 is TGTGCCAGCAGTGATGTCCTCTCCCCGGCAGATACGCAGTATTTT. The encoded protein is CASSDVLSPADTQYF.

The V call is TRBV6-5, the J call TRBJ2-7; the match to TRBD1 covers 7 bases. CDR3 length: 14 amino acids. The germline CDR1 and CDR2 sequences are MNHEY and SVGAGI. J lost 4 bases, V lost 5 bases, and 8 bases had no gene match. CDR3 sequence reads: CASSPDRDIYEQYF. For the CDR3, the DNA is TGTGCCAGCAGTCCTGACAGGGACATTTACGAGCAGTACTTC.

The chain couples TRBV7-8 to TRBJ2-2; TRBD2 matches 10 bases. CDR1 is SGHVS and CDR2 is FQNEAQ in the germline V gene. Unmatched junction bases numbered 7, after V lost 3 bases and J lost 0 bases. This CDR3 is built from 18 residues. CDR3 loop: CASSFLASGGTNTGELFF. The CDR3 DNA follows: TGTGCCAGCAGCTTCCTGGCTAGCGGGGGCACGAACACCGGGGAGCTGTTTTTT.

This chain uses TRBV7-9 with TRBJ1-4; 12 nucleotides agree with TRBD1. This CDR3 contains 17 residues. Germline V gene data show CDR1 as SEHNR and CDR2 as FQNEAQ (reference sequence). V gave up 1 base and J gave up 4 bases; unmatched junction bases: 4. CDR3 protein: CASSLEGQGAGNEKLFF. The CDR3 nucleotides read TGTGCCAGCAGCTTAGAGGGACAGGGGGCCGGTAATGAAAAACTGTTTTTT.